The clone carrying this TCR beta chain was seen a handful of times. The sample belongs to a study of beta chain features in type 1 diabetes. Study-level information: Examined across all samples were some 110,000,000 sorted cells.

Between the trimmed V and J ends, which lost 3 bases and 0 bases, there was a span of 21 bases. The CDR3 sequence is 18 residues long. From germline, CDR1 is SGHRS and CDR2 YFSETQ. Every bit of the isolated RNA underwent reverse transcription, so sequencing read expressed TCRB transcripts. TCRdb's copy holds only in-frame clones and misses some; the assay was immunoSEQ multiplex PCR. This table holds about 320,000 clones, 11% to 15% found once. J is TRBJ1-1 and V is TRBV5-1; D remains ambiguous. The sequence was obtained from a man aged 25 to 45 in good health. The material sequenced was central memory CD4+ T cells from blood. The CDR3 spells CASSSPRGGSSMNTEAFF. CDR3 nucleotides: TGCGCCAGCAGCTCCCCTCGGGGTGGGTCATCCATGAACACTGAAGCTTTCTTT.